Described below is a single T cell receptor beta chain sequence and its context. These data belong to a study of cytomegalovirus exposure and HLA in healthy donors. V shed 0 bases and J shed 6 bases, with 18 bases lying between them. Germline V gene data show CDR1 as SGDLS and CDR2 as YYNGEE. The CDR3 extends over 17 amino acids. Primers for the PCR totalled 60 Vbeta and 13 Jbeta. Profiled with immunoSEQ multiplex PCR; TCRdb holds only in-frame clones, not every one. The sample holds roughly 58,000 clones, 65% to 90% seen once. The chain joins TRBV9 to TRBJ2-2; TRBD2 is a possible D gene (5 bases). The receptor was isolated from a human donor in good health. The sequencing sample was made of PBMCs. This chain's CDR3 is CASSVAPLEGSPGELFF. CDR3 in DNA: TGTGCCAGCAGCGTAGCTCCCCTAGAGGGTTCTCCCGGGGAGCTGTTTTTT.